The 10 T cell receptor beta chains reported below all come from one sample, sequenced in a study of spatial heterogeneity in lung cancer. Time point meaning: sample taken at primary tumor resection. Unsorted whole RNA from tumor, nontumor lung or frozen PBMC underwent sequencing. TCRdb analysed the 5' RACE reads with MiXCR anew, one entry per CDR3 protein. The sample consists of under 100,000 distinct CDR3 sequences, roughly 9.5% of them appearing once. This sample comprised PBMCs, obtained at surgery. Receptors originate from a male donor with early-stage non-small cell lung cancer.

The chain carries TRBV7-2 and TRBJ2-3, with TRBD2 as a possible D gene (6 bases). CDR3 size: 14 residues. Trimming cost V 2 bases and J 4 bases, with 10 bases left between them. Germline V gene lookup returns CDR1 SGHTA and CDR2 FQGNSA. This chain's CDR3 is CASSLRLEPDTQYF. Written as DNA, the CDR3 is TGTGCCAGCAGCTTAAGACTAGAACCAGATACGCAGTATTTT.

This clonotype was observed at least ten times. The V call is TRBV5-6, the J call TRBJ2-5; tentative D call: TRBD1 (6 bases). The CDR3 has 13 amino acids. V lost 2 bases and J 5 bases, leaving 10 bases between the germline ends. Germline loops: CDR1 SGHDT, CDR2 YYEEEE. The CDR3 region has the DNA TGTGCCAGCAGCTTTTGGGGGCCGGAGACCCAGTACTTC. This encodes CASSFWGPETQYF.

This clonotype has a count of ten or more. The chain carries TRBV6-6 and TRBJ2-6; D is uncertain. CDR3 length equals 15 residues. Germline-derived CDR1 and CDR2 are MNHNY and SVGAGI (reference sequence). V was cut by 2 bases and J by 1 base, with 6 bases left in between. CDR3 in amino acids: CASSYASSGANVLTF. For the CDR3, the DNA is TGTGCCAGCAGTTACGCTTCGTCTGGGGCCAACGTCCTGACTTTC.

This clonotype showed up many times. The rearrangement links TRBV5-1 to TRBJ2-5; D not resolved. Germline CDR1 reads SGHRS; CDR2 reads YFSETQ. Between the trimmed V and J ends, which lost 5 bases and 3 bases, there was a span of 14 bases. The CDR3 contains 14 residues. The CDR3 is CASRYLGQEETQYF. The CDR3 nucleotides read TGCGCCAGCAGGTACCTCGGGCAGGAAGAGACCCAGTACTTC. The full variable domain, in which reference TRBV5-1 and TRBJ2-5 provide the parts outside the CDR3, is KAGVTQTPRYLIKTRGQQVTLSCSPISGHRSVSWYQQTPGQGLQFLFEYFSETQRNKGNFPGRFSGRQFSNSRSEMNVSTLELGDSALYLCASRYLGQEETQYFGPGTRLLVL.

The genes are TRBV28 and TRBJ2-6, with D unclear. Germline V gene sequence: CDR1 MDHEN, CDR2 SYDVKM. This CDR3 contains 15 residues. With 7 bases removed from V and 0 bases from J, the gap between germline ends came to 10 bases. The CDR3 DNA sequence: TGTGCCAGCACCCCGAACCGCTCTGGGGCCAACGTCCTGACTTTC. This translates into CASTPNRSGANVLTF.

The rearrangement links TRBV7-9 to TRBJ1-1; D is ambiguous. CDR3 length: 14 residues. From germline, CDR1 is SEHNR and CDR2 FQNEAQ (reference sequence). V lost 5 bases and J 3 bases, leaving 13 bases between the germline ends. This CDR3 reads CASSPRLRDTEAFF. The CDR3 nucleotides are TGTGCCAGCAGCCCCCGGCTCCGGGACACTGAAGCTTTCTTT.

This clonotype occurred many times. The J gene is TRBJ2-1, the V gene TRBV28, with D perhaps assigned TRBD1 or TRBD2 (5 bases each). Deletions cut 1 base from V and 2 bases from J, with 15 bases between. This CDR3 has 17 residues. From germline, CDR1 is MDHEN and CDR2 SYDVKM. The CDR3 region has the DNA TGTGCCAGCAGTTTATATTCTAGTGGGGGTCCCTACAATGAGCAGTTCTTC. Translating gives CASSLYSSGGPYNEQFF. The whole variable domain, remainder taken from reference TRBV28 and TRBJ2-1, is DVKVTQSSRYLVKRTGEKVFLECVQDMDHENMFWYRQDPGLGLRLIYFSYDVKMKEKGDIPEGYSVSREKKERFSLILESASTNQTSMYLCASSLYSSGGPYNEQFFGPGTRLTVL.

This clonotype has ten or more counts. The chain uses TRBV20-1 and TRBJ2-3, with D possibly TRBD1 on 6 matching bases. The germline gives CDR1 DFQATT, CDR2 SNEGSKA (reference sequence). V was clipped by 0 bases and J by 2 bases, with 12 bases between them. The CDR3 is made up of 15 amino acids. The CDR3 region has the DNA TGCAGTGCTAGAGATGGTAGGGGGACCACAGATACGCAGTATTTT. Encoded protein: CSARDGRGTTDTQYF.

Ten or more counts support this clonotype. V gene TRBV29-1 combines with J gene TRBJ2-7; maybe TRBD2 (7 bases). The CDR3 is 16 residues long. The germline V and J ends were trimmed by 1 base and 3 bases, with 19 bases remaining between them. Germline CDR1 is SQVTM and CDR2 is ANQGSEA. CDR3 region: CSVEGALRGGYYEQYF. CDR3 bases: TGCAGCGTTGAAGGGGCTCTAAGGGGGGGCTACTACGAGCAGTACTTC.

The rearrangement links TRBV20-1 to TRBJ2-1; 9 positions agree with TRBD2. J was trimmed by 3 bases and V by 2 bases; bases with no gene match: 5. The CDR3 has 15 residues. In germline, CDR1 is DFQATT, CDR2 SNEGSKA (reference sequence). The CDR3 region has the DNA TGCAGTGCTAGACCTTTAGCGGGGGTCTACAATGAGCAGTTCTTC. Its translation is CSARPLAGVYNEQFF.